The T cell receptor (beta chain) described here comes from a study of cytomegalovirus exposure and HLA in healthy donors (dated by TCRdb to about 2017). Context from the whole study: According to a later analysis, one platform produced both the 110 or so validation repertoires and the approximately 670 repertoires of the first cohort. The study aimed to test whether signatures of past pathogen exposure could be identified by cataloging public T cell receptors. A separate validation cohort of 100 to 150 different subjects was used in addition to the roughly 700-subject first cohort. To predict cytomegalovirus infection status, the study combined high-throughput TCR immunosequencing, statistical association of individual TCRs with disease status, and machine learning. Paper-wide results and their limitations: Cytomegalovirus status was reported to be diagnosed by the classifier with high specificity and sensitivity in both the original and validation cohorts. A few of the identified cytomegalovirus-associated TCR beta chains were confirmed in vitro to be specific for cytomegalovirus antigens. The authors suggested that the approach could potentially be generalized to other disease states and immunological phenotypes. A total of 150 to 200 TCR beta chains were listed by the study as associated with cytomegalovirus. Of the cluster scores, approximately 94% were above 0 in a later analysis, which found that TCRs clustered in the first cohort also tended to co-occur in the 95 to 150 validation repertoires. While some public TCRs were present in many individuals, most TCR sequences turned up only very rarely across donors. The validation cohort had no HLA typing available for a later analysis, so co-occurrence within that cohort was assessed over all 120 repertoires.

The germline V gene (reference sequence) yields MNHEY for CDR1 and SMNVEV for CDR2. There are 17 amino acids in the CDR3, from cysteine to phenylalanine inclusive. Of all the DNA, just the CDR3 is kept, 51 bases in frame from base 1. V lost 4 bases and J lost 0 bases, and the count of bases not matched to a germline gene is 8. The donors were included in the validation cohort of roughly 120 subjects, a group kept apart from the roughly 700-subject first cohort. Regarding this clone: There is no known antigen for this receptor. No base quality information exists; no much larger clone differs at one position.

Libraries were built with the immunoSEQ multiplex PCR assay. The paper's data handling went like this. A statistical classification framework was built for diagnosing cytomegalovirus status from the catalog of TCR beta chain sequences. Drawn from immuneACCESS, this table holds only the in-frame rearrangements with V and J called that TCRdb kept. Clones are partly lost; checked studies trace under half to an unresolved V gene and leave the rest unexplained. That table supplies the V and J calls and clone size; D and trimming were determined from the DNA. The sample yields fewer than 250,000 clones; roughly 89% were counted once. 2.6% of the sample is held by the ten biggest clonotypes.

The rearranged chain carries TRBV27 and TRBJ2-1, and TRBD2 matches 8 of the central bases. The sequence was collected from a man aged 18 to 29 in good health and CMV-seronegative. Sequencing used PBMCs. The DNA reads as follows: TGTGCCAGCAGTTCCCTAGCGGGCCAAAGCTCCTACAATGAGCAGTTCTTC. The translation is CASSSLAGQSSYNEQFF.